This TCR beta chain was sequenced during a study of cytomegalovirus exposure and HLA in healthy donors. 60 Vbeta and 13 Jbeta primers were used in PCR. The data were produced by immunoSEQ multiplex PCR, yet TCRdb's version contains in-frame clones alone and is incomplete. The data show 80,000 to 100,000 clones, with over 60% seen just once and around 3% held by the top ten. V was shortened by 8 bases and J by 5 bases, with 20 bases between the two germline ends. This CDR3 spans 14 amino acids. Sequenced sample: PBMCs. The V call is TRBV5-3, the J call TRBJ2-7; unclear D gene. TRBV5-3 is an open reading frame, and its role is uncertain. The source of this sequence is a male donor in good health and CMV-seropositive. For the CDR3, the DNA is TGTGCCAGCCTCGGGTTAGCTCCAGTGGACGAGCAGTACTTC. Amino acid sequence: CASLGLAPVDEQYF.